The table lists the clone carrying this T cell receptor (beta chain) with a count of one. RNA transcripts provided the source from which TCR beta CDR3 regions were amplified. First-round RT-PCR of the TCR CDR3 relied on the HTBI primer set. TCRdb re-derived calls from the multiplex PCR reads in MiXCR, one entry per CDR3 protein. Here the sample spans hundreds of thousands of distinct CDR3 sequences, 30% to 40% being singletons. The data derive from a study of T cells in Graves' hyperthyroidism and ophthalmopathy. CDR1 is LGHNA, CDR2 YSLEER, per germline. The CDR3 runs 16 residues. V lost 0 bases and J lost 6, with 17 bases in between.

V and J are TRBV4-3 and TRBJ1-1, with D possibly being TRBD1 (5 bases). Sequenced input: blood. The TCR comes from a woman aged 40 to 50 with Graves' hyperthyroidism. The chain's CDR3 is CASSQDWGREFSEAFF. As DNA, the CDR3 is TGCGCCAGCAGCCAAGATTGGGGCAGGGAGTTTTCTGAAGCTTTCTTT.